This is a list of T cell receptor beta chains from one sample in a study of OX40 agonist ivuxolimab in advanced cancers. Using immunoSEQ multiplex PCR, the repertoire was profiled, and TCRdb retains in-frame clones only, with some absent. The sample includes tens of thousands of clones, roughly 84% seen only once; the top ten take roughly 0.27%. This specimen was CD4+ or CD8+ T cells sorted from blood, taken in a trial of the OX40 agonist ivuxolimab. The receptor source for this set is an adult with an advanced solid tumor such as melanoma, head and neck, liver or kidney cancer. CDR3s include the opening cysteine and the closing phenylalanine or tryptophan. The D gene is left open where the match is weak. Expanded clones get a size class; other rows say once, few or many, or leave the size out.

few	TRBJ1-1	-	TRBV6-1	TGTGCCAGCACTCTGAGGGCCCAACCTTTCTTT	CASTLRAQPFF
-	TRBJ1-2	-	TRBV28	TGTGCCAGCGGCCTGCGACTTTATGGCTACACCTTC	CASGLRLYGYTF
-	TRBJ2-6	TRBD2	TRBV7-2	TGTGCCAGCAGCTTAGGGACTAGCGGGAGCTCTGGGGCCAACGTCCTGACTTTC	CASSLGTSGSSGANVLTF
-	TRBJ1-2	-	TRBV2	TGTGCCAGCGGTGGCCAATACTATGGCTACACCTTC	CASGGQYYGYTF
-	TRBJ2-4	TRBD1	TRBV5-4	TGTGCCAGCAGCGGATCGGGACAGGGATTGAACATTCAGTACTTC	CASSGSGQGLNIQYF
-	TRBJ1-1	-	TRBV6-5	TGTGCCAGCAGTTGGGTCGGGGGGAACACTGAAGCTTTCTTT	CASSWVGGNTEAFF
once	TRBJ2-1	TRBD1	TRBV4-1	TGCGCCAGCAGCCAAGATGGGCAGGGGGCGATTGGAGAGCAGTTCTTC	CASSQDGQGAIGEQFF
-	TRBJ1-4	-	TRBV5-1	TGCGCCAGCAGCTTGGCTAGCAAACCAAATGAAAAACTGTTTTTT	CASSLASKPNEKLFF
-	TRBJ2-1	-	TRBV28	TGTGCCAGCAGTTTGAACGGCGGCAATGAGCAGTTCTTC	CASSLNGGNEQFF
once	TRBJ1-1	-	TRBV5-6	TGTGCCAGCAGCAACCTGGGGAGGAACACTGAAGCTTTCTTT	CASSNLGRNTEAFF
-	TRBJ1-1	-	TRBV2	TGTGCCAGCAGGGAGGGAGTAGAGAACACTGAAGCTTTCTTT	CASREGVENTEAFF
-	TRBJ2-3	TRBD2	TRBV9	TGTGCCAGCGGGACTAGCGGAATCACAGATACGCAGTATTTT	CASGTSGITDTQYF
-	TRBJ1-5	TRBD1	TRBV2	TGTGCCAGCAGTGGAATGTCCTGGACAGGTTACAATCAGCCCCAGCATTTT	CASSGMSWTGYNQPQHF
-	TRBJ2-3	TRBD1	TRBV10-3	TGTGCCATCAGGGACAGGGATGGGGATACGCAGTATTTT	CAIRDRDGDTQYF
-	TRBJ1-2	-	TRBV28	TGTGCCAGCAGTTTAACTGGTAGCTATGGCTACACCTTC	CASSLTGSYGYTF
once	TRBJ2-2	TRBD2	TRBV5-1	TGCGCCAGCAGCTTCGGTAGGGGAGGGACCGGGGAGCTGTTTTTT	CASSFGRGGTGELFF
once	TRBJ1-5	-	TRBV19	TGTGCCAGTAGTATGATCCAGACCGGAGAGCCCCAGCATTTT	CASSMIQTGEPQHF
once	TRBJ1-5	-	TRBV19	TGTGCCAGTACCAGCGGGGTTAGCAATCAGCCCCAGCATTTT	CASTSGVSNQPQHF
-	TRBJ2-1	TRBD2	TRBV14	TGTGCCAGCAGCCTTCAGCGGGGGAGCTCCTACAATGAGCAGTTCTTC	CASSLQRGSSYNEQFF
-	TRBJ1-3	-	TRBV6-5	TGCGCAACTAGGGGACCTGGAAACACCATATATTTT	CATRGPGNTIYF
once	TRBJ2-5	-	TRBV5-4	TGTGCCAGCAGCGGGTATACCGGAGAGACCCAGTACTTC	CASSGYTGETQYF
-	TRBJ1-4	-	TRBV5-1	TGCGCCAGCAGCTTTACAACGCGGGGGGCTTTAGCCCGAAATGAAAAACTGTTTTTT	CASSFTTRGALARNEKLFF
-	TRBJ2-3	-	TRBV11-2	TGTGCCAGCAGCACACGCCGGGGGACTTTCTCAGATACGCAGTATTTT	CASSTRRGTFSDTQYF
-	TRBJ2-7	TRBD2	TRBV5-1	TGCGCCAGCAGCCCACGGACTAGCGGGAGCTACGAGCAGTACTTC	CASSPRTSGSYEQYF
-	TRBJ2-3	TRBD2	TRBV2	TGTGCCAGTGGACTAGCGGGAGGGCTCGGGACAGATACGCAGTATTTT	CASGLAGGLGTDTQYF
-	TRBJ2-3	TRBD2	TRBV4-1	TGCGCCAGCAGCCAAGATAGACTAGCGGGAGATACGCAGTATTTT	CASSQDRLAGDTQYF
-	TRBJ2-3	TRBD1	TRBV11-3	TGTGCCAGCAGCTTAGGACAGGGCGATACGCAGTATTTT	CASSLGQGDTQYF
-	TRBJ2-4	TRBD2	TRBV28	TGTGCCAGCAGTCCTGGGACTAGCGGGGGACCAAAAAACATTCAGTACTTC	CASSPGTSGGPKNIQYF
-	TRBJ1-1	TRBD1	TRBV14	TGTGCCAGCAGTAGGGGGACAGCCAACACTGAAGCTTTCTTT	CASSRGTANTEAFF